Following are 9 T cell receptor beta chains from one sample sequenced in a study of T-cell memory formation after mild COVID-19. MiXCR was run by TCRdb on the 5' RACE reads, yielding one entry per CDR3 protein. The sample holds about 250,000 distinct CDR3 sequences; 15% are singletons and the top ten take 2.1%. The sequencing sample was made of PBMCs or a T cell subset sorted from them (not recorded which). Receptors were obtained from an adult woman who had mild COVID-19 (a few samples of this study predate the infection). Cell type and time point are not known.

A few counts support this clonotype. This sequence joins TRBV11-2 and TRBJ1-1; D gene ambiguous. Germline CDR1 and CDR2: SGHAT and FQNNGV. CDR3 length equals 13 residues. V was shortened by 10 bases and J by 1 base, with 13 bases between the two germline ends. The DNA of the CDR3 is TGTGCCACCCGCCCGTGGAGGAACACTGAAGCTTTCTTT. Protein product: CATRPWRNTEAFF.

This chain uses TRBV5-1 with TRBJ1-4; 9 bases fit TRBD1. CDR3 length: 16 amino acids. J was trimmed by 7 bases and V by 3 bases; bases with no gene match: 10. CDR1 and CDR2 (germline): SGHRS, YFSETQ. The chain's CDR3 is CASSSRRPGQGEKLFF. The CDR3 nucleotides read TGCGCCAGCAGCTCGAGACGTCCGGGACAGGGTGAAAAACTGTTTTTT.

This clonotype was detected only a few times. The CDR3 sequence: CASSSLAGLSYNEQFF. The DNA for the CDR3 is TGTGCCAGCAGCTCACTAGCGGGCCTCTCCTACAATGAGCAGTTCTTC. The gene calls are TRBV11-2 and TRBJ2-1, with 9 bases fitting TRBD2. The CDR3 sequence is 16 residues long. Germline lookup yields CDR1 SGHAT and CDR2 FQNNGV. V dropped 4 bases and J dropped 0; count of bases not matched to a gene: 4.

J is TRBJ2-2 and V is TRBV3-1, with 9 positions matching TRBD2. The CDR3 totals 17 residues. V was pared by 4 bases and J by 2 bases, with 8 bases of the junction left unmatched. Germline CDR1 is LGHDT and CDR2 is YNNKEL (reference sequence). This CDR3 reads CASSLLAGVINTGELFF. DNA for the CDR3: TGTGCCAGCAGCCTTTTAGCGGGGGTTATTAACACCGGGGAGCTGTTTTTT.

This clonotype was seen ten or more times. The chain combines TRBV20-1 with TRBJ2-7; 8 bases are a match to TRBD1. Germline CDR1 and CDR2: DFQATT and SNEGSKA (reference sequence). The junction had 7 bases not matched to a gene; V was cut back by 2 bases and J by 4 bases. CDR3 length: 14 residues. The CDR3 coding sequence is TGCAGTGCTAGATCCAGGGGGCGAAAGTACGAGCAGTACTTC. Its translation is CSARSRGRKYEQYF.

V gene TRBV20-1 combines with J gene TRBJ2-5; 8 positions match TRBD1. This CDR3 contains 14 residues. Looked up from germline, CDR1 is DFQATT and CDR2 is SNEGSKA (reference sequence). The ends lost 3 bases at V and 1 base at J; junction bases unmatched: 4. This CDR3 is CSASPTGGQETQYF. The DNA for the CDR3 is TGCAGTGCTAGTCCCACAGGGGGCCAAGAGACCCAGTACTTC.

This clonotype has only a few counts. The chain uses TRBV7-2 and TRBJ2-5; D is possibly TRBD1 or TRBD2 (5 bases each). Germline V CDR1 and CDR2: SGHTA, FQGNSA. CDR3 length equals 15 residues. Trimming took 6 bases from V and 1 from J, leaving 15 bases between them. The CDR3 loop reads CASSLYPGPQETQYF. CDR3 nucleotides: TGTGCCAGCAGTCTCTATCCGGGACCCCAAGAGACCCAGTACTTC.

The CDR3 nucleotides read TGTGCCAGCAGTTTCTGGGGGGGCAAAATCTATGGCTACACCTTC. It encodes CASSFWGGKIYGYTF. The gene calls are TRBV12-3 or TRBV12-4 and TRBJ1-2, with D tentatively TRBD1 (6 bases). Trimming cost V 3 bases and J 4 bases, with 15 bases left between them. The CDR3 length is 15 residues.

This clonotype was counted between two and nine times. The chain joins TRBV11-2 to TRBJ2-1, with 7 bases fitting TRBD1. The CDR3 is 15 residues long. Germline-derived CDR1 and CDR2 are SGHAT and FQNNGV. J gave up 9 bases and V 5 bases, and 13 bases lay outside the gene matches. CDR3 loop: CASSRTNAQGVEQFF. CDR3 bases: TGTGCCAGCAGCCGCACGAACGCGCAGGGGGTTGAGCAGTTCTTC. Full variable domain (remainder filled in from reference TRBV11-2 and TRBJ2-1): EAGVAQSPRYKIIEKRQSVAFWCNPISGHATLYWYQQILGQGPKLLIQFQNNGVVDDSQLPKDRFSAERLKGVDSTLKIQPAKLEDSAVYLCASSRTNAQGVEQFFGPGTRLTVL.